The entry that follows covers one TCR beta chain sequence. The CDR3 has 13 residues. The germline V gene encodes CDR1 GTSNPN and CDR2 SVGIG (reference sequence). J gave up 6 bases and V 4 bases, and 9 bases lay outside the gene matches. The source of the sample is a study of blood T cell repertoires in COVID-19. Study details: From the United States, Italy and Spain came samples of acute and convalescent COVID-19.

In the original analysis: Amplification from reference gene primers served as the basis for estimated nucleated cell counts. Sequenced by immunoSEQ multiplex PCR; TCRdb stores in-frame clones only, minus some. The D gene and trimming were derived from the DNA, and the V and J assignments and clone size from that table. The sample consists of about 170,000 clones, roughly 87% of them appearing once. In assigning cohorts, the study relied on participant-reported clinical history. Symptom resolution, clearance, or two negative PCRs marked the recovered donors of Cohort 3. The sequenced sample consisted of PBMCs or T cells enriched from blood (not recorded which). The genes are TRBV30 and TRBJ2-7, with TRBD2 matching over 7 bases. The receptor's source is a woman aged 45-65 years who had recovered from COVID-19. CDR3 in DNA: TGTGCCTGGACAGCCCGGGACTACGGCGAGCAGTACTTC. Protein: CAWTARDYGEQYF.